This TCR beta chain was observed in a study of blood T cell repertoires in COVID-19. In the authors' methods: Reference gene primer amplification gave nucleated cell count estimates. Profiled with immunoSEQ multiplex PCR; TCRdb holds only in-frame clones, not every one. V and J calls and clone size are as listed in that table; D and trimming were resolved from the DNA. The sample carries 200,000 to 250,000 clones, approximately 83% recorded once. The CDR3 extends over 12 amino acids. Germline-derived CDR1 and CDR2 are MDHEN and SYDVKM. V was shortened by 5 bases and J by 6 bases, with 8 bases between the two germline ends.

The sequencing input was PBMCs or T cells enriched from blood (not recorded which). The chain joins TRBV28 to TRBJ1-5; D not resolved. The source of this sequence is a woman aged 55-69 years who had recovered from COVID-19. In DNA form, the CDR3 reads TGTGCCAGCAGTCTCCCCAGTCAGCCCCAGCATTTT. It specifies CASSLPSQPQHF.